This T cell receptor (beta chain) derives from a study of blood T cell repertoires in COVID-19. Overall study context: Donors in the United States, Italy and Spain gave samples during acute or convalescent COVID-19. From T cells, B-cell-depleted T cells, or PBMCs came the material, which was cDNA or gDNA.

Original processing notes: Amplification of reference gene primers provided the estimated nucleated cell counts. Profiling relied on immunoSEQ multiplex PCR, and the TCRdb table lists in-frame clones only, not all of them. V and J calls and clone size are as listed in that table; D and trimming were resolved from the DNA. The table includes roughly 410,000 clones, roughly 90% detected once. Trimming took off 1 base at V and 4 bases at J, with 13 bases between the two ends. The germline CDR1 and CDR2 sequences are SGHRS and YFSETQ. This CDR3 contains 15 residues. This clone was found once. The V gene is TRBV5-1, the J gene TRBJ2-3; D may be TRBD2 (7 bases). The clonotype originates from a man aged 40-50 years with acute or convalescent COVID-19. The sample was peripheral blood. CDR3 in amino acids: CASSLRGAAADTQYF. The CDR3, as DNA: TGCGCCAGCAGCTTGCGGGGGGCTGCCGCAGATACGCAGTATTTT. Supplemented by reference TRBV5-1 and TRBJ2-3, the full variable domain reads KAGVTQTPRYLIKTRGQQVTLSCSPISGHRSVSWYQQTPGQGLQFLFEYFSETQRNKGNFPGRFSGRQFSNSRSEMNVSTLELGDSALYLCASSLRGAAADTQYFGPGTRLTVL.